The clone carrying this TCR beta chain was observed a single time. Antigen specificity is unknown. Method: immunoSEQ multiplex PCR; TCRdb's copy keeps in-frame clones and lacks some. This sample carries 200,000 or so clones, more than 75% of them seen once, and the ten largest clones take 0.95% to 1%. The record originates from a study of T cell responses to AZD1222 COVID-19 vaccine. About the research overall: Timing groups of about 4 and about 12 weeks for second doses were pooled.

Findings and caveats of the study: Unmutated variant regions are reportedly the target of nearly half of TCRs that are spike-specific. Across the whole spike, CD4 TCRs peaked at regions 160-218 and 743-854.

The receptor was isolated from an adult in good health. The specimen comprised peripheral blood, sampled on day 0 of AZD1222 vaccination.

In DNA form, the CDR3 reads TGTGCCAGCAGCTTAGATCCAGTTGTCGATTCACCCCTCCACTTT. This gives the protein CASSLDPVVDSPLHF. The chain joins TRBV7-2 to TRBJ1-6, with D hard to call. This CDR3 is 15 amino acids long. V was clipped by 1 base and J by 8 bases, with 12 bases between them. CDR1 and CDR2 (germline): SGHTA, FQGNSA.